This T cell receptor (beta chain) was observed in a study of T cell changes during pregnancy in multiple sclerosis. Per the germline V gene, CDR1 is SNHLY and CDR2 is FYNNEI. The CDR3 runs 15 residues. The ends were cut back, 6 bases at V and 0 bases at J, with 12 bases in the middle. Profiling relied on immunoSEQ multiplex PCR, and the TCRdb table lists in-frame clones only, not all of them. Of more than 40,000 clones listed, approximately 94% are singletons. The chain uses TRBV2 and TRBJ1-3, with D uncertain. The clonotype originates from a female donor with multiple sclerosis, enrolled in a pregnancy study. The sample in question was CD4+ T cells from peripheral blood mononuclear cells, obtained in the second trimester of pregnancy. This CDR3 is CASSHRPVSGNTIYF. For the CDR3, the DNA is TGTGCCAGCAGCCACAGACCGGTCTCTGGAAACACCATATATTTT.